The present entry profiles one T cell receptor beta chain with its context. At one end the junction does not follow the germline gene, possibly because of a read error. The data were produced by immunoSEQ multiplex PCR, yet TCRdb's version contains in-frame clones alone and is incomplete. The sample yields approximately 99,000 clones, more than 85% seen once. This record belongs to a study of T cell responses to AZD1222 COVID-19 vaccine. CDR3 size: 16 residues. Looked up from germline, CDR1 is LGHNA and CDR2 is YSLEER. This chain connects TRBV4-3 to TRBJ1-6; 8 bases map to TRBD1. Sample: peripheral blood, taken 28 days after the second AZD1222 dose. This receptor was identified in an adult who received the AZD1222 COVID-19 vaccine. The CDR3 is CASSQAGQGYSSPLHF. In nucleotides, the CDR3 is TGCGCCAGCAGCCAAGCTGGACAGGGATATAGTTCACCCCTCCACTTT.